Presented here are 4 T cell receptor beta chains from one specimen sequenced in a study of T cell changes during pregnancy in multiple sclerosis. The repertoire was sequenced with immunoSEQ multiplex PCR; TCRdb's copy has only in-frame clones and lacks some. Of under 150,000 clones listed, roughly 97% are singletons. Here the sequenced sample was peripheral blood, taken after pregnancy. All receptors derive from a female donor with multiple sclerosis, enrolled in a pregnancy study.

This clone came up once. The chain joins TRBV5-4 to TRBJ2-2; 9 bases map to TRBD1. V trimming: 3 bases; J trimming: 1 base; junction bases outside the gene matches: 4. CDR1 and CDR2 (germline): SGHNT, YYREEE (reference sequence). The CDR3 is 16 amino acids. This CDR3 is CASSWKTGGNTGELFF. CDR3 nucleotide sequence: TGTGCCAGCAGCTGGAAGACAGGGGGGAACACCGGGGAGCTGTTTTTT.

The rearrangement uses TRBV19 and TRBJ2-5; the match to TRBD1 covers 7 bases. Looked up from germline, CDR1 is LNHDA and CDR2 is SQIVND (reference sequence). V shed 8 bases and J 5 bases; nucleotides not matched to a gene: 14. The CDR3 covers 15 residues. The CDR3 DNA follows: TGTGCCAGTGGAAACAGGGGTCCGACGTCGGAGACCCAGTACTTC. Translating gives CASGNRGPTSETQYF.

The gene calls are TRBV4-3 and TRBJ2-2; D gene uncertain. The CDR3 sequence is 15 residues long. Between the trimmed V and J ends, which lost 0 bases and 8 bases, there was a span of 13 bases. From germline, CDR1 is LGHNA and CDR2 YSLEER. CDR3 nucleotide sequence: TGCGCCAGCAGCCAAGAAACCCTCCGAGGAGGGGAGCTGTTTTTT. Its translation is CASSQETLRGGELFF.

The chain is built from TRBV7-3 and TRBJ2-7; maybe TRBD1 (5 bases). V lost 5 bases and J 0 bases, leaving 8 bases between the germline ends. The CDR3 is 13 amino acids. Germline V CDR1 and CDR2: SGHTA, FQGTGA. Written as DNA, the CDR3 is TGTGCCAGCAGCCCTGACAGCTCCTACGAGCAGTACTTC. As protein: CASSPDSSYEQYF.